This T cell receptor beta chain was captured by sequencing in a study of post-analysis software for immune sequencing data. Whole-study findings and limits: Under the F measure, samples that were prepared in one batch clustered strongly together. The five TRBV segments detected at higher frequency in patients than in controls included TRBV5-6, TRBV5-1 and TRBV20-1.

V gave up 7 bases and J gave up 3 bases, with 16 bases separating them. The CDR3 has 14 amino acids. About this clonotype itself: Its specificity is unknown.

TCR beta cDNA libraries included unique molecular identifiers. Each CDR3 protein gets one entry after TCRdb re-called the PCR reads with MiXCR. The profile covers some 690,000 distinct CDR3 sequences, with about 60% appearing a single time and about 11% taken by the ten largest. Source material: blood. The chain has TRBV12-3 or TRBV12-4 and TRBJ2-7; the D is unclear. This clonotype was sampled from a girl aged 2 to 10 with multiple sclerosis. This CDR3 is CASTPSGRHYEQYF. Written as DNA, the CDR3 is TGTGCCAGCACCCCCTCTGGCAGGCACTACGAGCAGTACTTC.